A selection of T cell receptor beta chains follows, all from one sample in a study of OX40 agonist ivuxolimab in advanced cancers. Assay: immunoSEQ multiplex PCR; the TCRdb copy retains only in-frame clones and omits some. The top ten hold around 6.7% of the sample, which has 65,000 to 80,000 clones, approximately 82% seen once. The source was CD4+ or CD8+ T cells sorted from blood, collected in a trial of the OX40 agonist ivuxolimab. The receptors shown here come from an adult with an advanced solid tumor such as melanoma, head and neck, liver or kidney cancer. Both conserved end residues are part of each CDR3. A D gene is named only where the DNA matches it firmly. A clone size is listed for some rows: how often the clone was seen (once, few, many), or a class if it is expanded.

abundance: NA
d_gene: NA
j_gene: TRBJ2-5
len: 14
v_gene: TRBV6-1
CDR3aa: CASSEIGGPETQYF
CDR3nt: TGTGCCAGCAGTGAAATAGGGGGGCCAGAGACCCAGTACTTC

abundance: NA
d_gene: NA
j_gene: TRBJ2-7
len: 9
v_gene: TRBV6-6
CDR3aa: CASSRGRNF
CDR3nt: TGTGCCAGCAGTCGGGGGCGGAACTTC

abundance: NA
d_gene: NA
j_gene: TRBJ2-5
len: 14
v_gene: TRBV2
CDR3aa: CASRGRLGQETQYF
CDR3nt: TGTGCCAGCAGGGGACGTCTAGGGCAAGAGACCCAGTACTTC

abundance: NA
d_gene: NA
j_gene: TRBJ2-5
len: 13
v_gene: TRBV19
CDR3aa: CASSMTEDETQYF
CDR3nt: TGTGCCAGTAGTATGACCGAGGATGAGACCCAGTACTTC

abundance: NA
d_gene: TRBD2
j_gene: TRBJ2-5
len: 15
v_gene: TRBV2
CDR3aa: CASRATSGNKETQYF
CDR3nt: TGTGCCAGCAGAGCGACTAGCGGGAACAAAGAGACCCAGTACTTC

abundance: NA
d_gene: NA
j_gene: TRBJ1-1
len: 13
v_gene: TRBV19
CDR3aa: CASSIRGGTEAFF
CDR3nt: TGTGCCAGTAGTATTCGCGGGGGCACTGAAGCTTTCTTT

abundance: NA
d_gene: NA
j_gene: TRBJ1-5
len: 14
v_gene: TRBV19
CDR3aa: CASSITGVGQPQHF
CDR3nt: TGTGCCAGTAGTATAACCGGGGTGGGTCAGCCCCAGCATTTT

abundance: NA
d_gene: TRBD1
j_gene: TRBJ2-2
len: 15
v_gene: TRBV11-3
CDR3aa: CASSSGTGYTGELFF
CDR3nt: TGTGCCAGCAGCTCCGGGACAGGGTACACCGGGGAGCTGTTTTTT

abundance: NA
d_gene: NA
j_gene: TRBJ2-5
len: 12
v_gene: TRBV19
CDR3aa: CASSIMGETQYF
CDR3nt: TGTGCCAGTAGTATAATGGGAGAGACCCAGTACTTC

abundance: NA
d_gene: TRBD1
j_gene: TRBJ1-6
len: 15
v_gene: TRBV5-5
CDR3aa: CASSVGQGYNSPLHF
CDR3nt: TGTGCCAGCAGCGTGGGACAGGGGTATAATTCACCCCTCCACTTT

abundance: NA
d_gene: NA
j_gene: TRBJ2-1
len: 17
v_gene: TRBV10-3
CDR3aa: CAISEPGTGTGYNEQFF
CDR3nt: TGTGCCATCAGTGAACCGGGTACCGGGACGGGGTACAATGAGCAGTTCTTC

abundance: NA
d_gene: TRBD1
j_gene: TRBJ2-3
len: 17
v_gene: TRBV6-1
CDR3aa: CASSVLVFDRETDTQYF
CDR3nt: TGTGCCAGCAGTGTCTTGGTGTTCGACAGGGAGACAGATACGCAGTATTTT

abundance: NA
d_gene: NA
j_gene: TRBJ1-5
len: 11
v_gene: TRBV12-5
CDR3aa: CASGYNQPQHF
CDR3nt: TGTGCTAGTGGTTACAATCAGCCCCAGCATTTT

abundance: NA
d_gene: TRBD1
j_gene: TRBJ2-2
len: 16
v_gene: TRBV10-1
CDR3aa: CASSQQGFANTGELFF
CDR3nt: TGCGCCAGCAGTCAACAGGGGTTCGCGAACACCGGGGAGCTGTTTTTT

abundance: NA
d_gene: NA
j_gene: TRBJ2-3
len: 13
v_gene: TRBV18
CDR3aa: CASLPPSTDTQYF
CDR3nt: TGTGCCAGCTTACCCCCCTCCACAGATACGCAGTATTTT

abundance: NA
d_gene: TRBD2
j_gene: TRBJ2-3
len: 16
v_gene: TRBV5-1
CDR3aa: CASGRLSGGATDTQYF
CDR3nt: TGCGCCAGCGGCCGCCTTAGCGGGGGGGCCACAGATACGCAGTATTTT

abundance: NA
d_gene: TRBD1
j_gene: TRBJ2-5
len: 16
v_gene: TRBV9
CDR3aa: CASSPKTGGMGETQYF
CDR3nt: TGTGCCAGCAGCCCAAAGACAGGGGGCATGGGAGAGACCCAGTACTTC

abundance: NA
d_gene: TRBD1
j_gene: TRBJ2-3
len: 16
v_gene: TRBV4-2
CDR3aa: CASSPLGAGGADTQYF
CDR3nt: TGTGCCAGCAGCCCGCTTGGGGCAGGGGGTGCAGATACGCAGTATTTT

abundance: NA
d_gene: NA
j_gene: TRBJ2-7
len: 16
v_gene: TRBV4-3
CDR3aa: CASSPENFPISYEQYF
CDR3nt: TGCGCCAGCAGCCCAGAAAACTTTCCGATCTCCTACGAGCAGTACTTC

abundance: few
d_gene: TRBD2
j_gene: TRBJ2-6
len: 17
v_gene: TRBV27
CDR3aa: CASSPPGLNSGANVLTF
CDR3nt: TGTGCCAGCAGTCCACCGGGACTAAACTCTGGGGCCAACGTCCTGACTTTC

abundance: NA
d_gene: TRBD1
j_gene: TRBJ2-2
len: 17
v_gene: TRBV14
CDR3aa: CASSPRQGARRSGELFF
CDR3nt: TGTGCCAGCAGTCCTAGACAGGGGGCGCGTCGAAGCGGGGAGCTGTTTTTT

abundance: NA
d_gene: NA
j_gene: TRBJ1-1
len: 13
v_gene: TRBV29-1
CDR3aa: CSVERGGGTEAFF
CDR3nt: TGCAGCGTTGAACGAGGCGGGGGCACTGAAGCTTTCTTT

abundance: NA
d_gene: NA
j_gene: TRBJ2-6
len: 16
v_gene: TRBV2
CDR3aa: CASRRSPLSGANVLTF
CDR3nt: TGTGCCTCCCGGAGGAGTCCTCTCTCTGGGGCCAACGTCCTGACTTTC

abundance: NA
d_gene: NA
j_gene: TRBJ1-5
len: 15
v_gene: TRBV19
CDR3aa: CASTPSTMGNQPQHF
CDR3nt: TGTGCCAGTACCCCCTCGACCATGGGGAATCAGCCCCAGCATTTT

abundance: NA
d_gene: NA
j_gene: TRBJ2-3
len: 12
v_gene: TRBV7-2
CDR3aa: CASSSRGDTQYF
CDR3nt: TGTGCCAGCAGCTCCAGGGGTGATACGCAGTATTTT

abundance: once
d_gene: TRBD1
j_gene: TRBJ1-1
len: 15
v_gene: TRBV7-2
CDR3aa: CASSLGGTGDTEAFF
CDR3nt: TGTGCCAGCAGCTTGGGTGGGACAGGGGACACTGAAGCTTTCTTT

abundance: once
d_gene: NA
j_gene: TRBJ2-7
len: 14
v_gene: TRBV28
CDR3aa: CASSLGRRAYEQYF
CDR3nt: TGTGCCAGCAGTTTGGGCAGGCGAGCCTACGAGCAGTACTTC

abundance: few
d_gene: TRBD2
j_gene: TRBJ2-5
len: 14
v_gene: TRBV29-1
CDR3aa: CSVERTSSQETQYF
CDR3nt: TGCAGCGTTGAAAGGACTAGCAGTCAAGAGACCCAGTACTTC

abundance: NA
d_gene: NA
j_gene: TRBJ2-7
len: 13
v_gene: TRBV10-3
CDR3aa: CASSYGSSYEQYF
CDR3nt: TGTGCCAGCAGTTACGGGAGCTCCTACGAGCAGTACTTC

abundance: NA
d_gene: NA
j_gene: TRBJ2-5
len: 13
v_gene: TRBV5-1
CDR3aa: CASSPDRPETQYF
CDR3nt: TGCGCCAGCTCCCCCGACAGGCCAGAGACCCAGTACTTC

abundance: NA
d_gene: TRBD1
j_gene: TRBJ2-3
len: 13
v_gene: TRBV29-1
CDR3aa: CSVERTGPDTQYF
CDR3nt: TGCAGCGTTGAACGGACAGGTCCAGATACGCAGTATTTT

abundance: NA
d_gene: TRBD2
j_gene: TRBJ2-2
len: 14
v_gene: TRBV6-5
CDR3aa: CASEERGGTGELFF
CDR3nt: TGTGCCAGTGAAGAGCGGGGGGGCACCGGGGAGCTGTTTTTT

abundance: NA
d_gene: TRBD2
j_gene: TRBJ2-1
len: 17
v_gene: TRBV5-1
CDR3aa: CASSMTSGGLPYNEQFF
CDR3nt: TGCGCCAGCAGCATGACTAGCGGGGGTTTACCCTACAATGAGCAGTTCTTC

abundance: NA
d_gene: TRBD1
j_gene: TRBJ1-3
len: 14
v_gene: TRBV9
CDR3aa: CASSGDRGKNTIYF
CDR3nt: TGTGCCAGCAGCGGCGACAGGGGTAAAAACACCATATATTTT

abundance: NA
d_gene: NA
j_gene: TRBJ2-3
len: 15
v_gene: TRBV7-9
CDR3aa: CASSSRDGHPDTQYF
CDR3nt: TGTGCCAGCAGCTCCCGGGACGGACATCCGGATACGCAGTATTTT

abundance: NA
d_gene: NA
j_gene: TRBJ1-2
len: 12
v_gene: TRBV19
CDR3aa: CASSPGLGSYTF
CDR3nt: TGTGCCAGTAGTCCAGGGCTCGGGAGCTACACCTTC

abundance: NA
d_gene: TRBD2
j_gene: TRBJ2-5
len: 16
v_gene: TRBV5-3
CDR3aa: CARPGTSGSLGETQYF
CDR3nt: TGTGCCAGGCCCGGGACTAGCGGGAGTTTAGGAGAGACCCAGTACTTC

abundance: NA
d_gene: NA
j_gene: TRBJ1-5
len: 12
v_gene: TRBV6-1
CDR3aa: CASNDRLLPQHF
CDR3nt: TGTGCCAGCAATGACCGCCTGCTGCCCCAGCATTTT

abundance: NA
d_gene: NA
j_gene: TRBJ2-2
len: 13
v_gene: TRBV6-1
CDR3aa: CASTSLAGGELFF
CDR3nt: TGTGCCAGCACTTCCCTGGCGGGAGGGGAGCTGTTTTTT

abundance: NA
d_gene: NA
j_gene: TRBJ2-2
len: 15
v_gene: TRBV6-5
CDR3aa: CASGLGQTNTGELFF
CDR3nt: TGTGCCAGCGGACTTGGACAGACGAACACCGGGGAGCTGTTTTTT

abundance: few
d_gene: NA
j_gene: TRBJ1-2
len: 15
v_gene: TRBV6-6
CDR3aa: CASSYVGRSFSGYTF
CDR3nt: TGTGCCAGCAGTTACGTCGGCAGGAGCTTTTCTGGCTACACCTTC

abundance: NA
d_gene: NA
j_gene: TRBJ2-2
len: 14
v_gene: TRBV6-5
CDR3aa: CASSYGISIGELFF
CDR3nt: TGTGCCAGCAGTTACGGTATTAGCATCGGGGAGCTGTTTTTT

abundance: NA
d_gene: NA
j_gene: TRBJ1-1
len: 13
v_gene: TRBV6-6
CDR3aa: CASSYSKNTEAFF
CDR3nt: TGTGCCAGCAGTTACTCCAAGAACACTGAAGCTTTCTTT

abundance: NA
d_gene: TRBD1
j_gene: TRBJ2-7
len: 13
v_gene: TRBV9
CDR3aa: CASSVDSGGEQYF
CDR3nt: TGTGCCAGCAGCGTAGATTCAGGGGGCGAGCAGTACTTC

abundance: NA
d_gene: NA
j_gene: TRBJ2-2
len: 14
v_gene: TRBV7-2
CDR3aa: CASSLELVVGELFF
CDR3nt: TGTGCCAGCAGCTTAGAACTCGTCGTTGGGGAGCTGTTTTTT

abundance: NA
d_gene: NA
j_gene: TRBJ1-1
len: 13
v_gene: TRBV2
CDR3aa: CASSEAQEGEAFF
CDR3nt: TGTGCCAGCAGTGAAGCGCAGGAGGGGGAAGCTTTCTTT

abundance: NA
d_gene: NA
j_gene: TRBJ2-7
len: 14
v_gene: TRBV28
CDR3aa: CASSYGQVTHEQYF
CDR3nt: TGTGCCAGCAGCTACGGACAAGTAACCCACGAGCAGTACTTC

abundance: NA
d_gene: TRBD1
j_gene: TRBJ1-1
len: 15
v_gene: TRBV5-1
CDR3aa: CASSSLPTGDTEAFF
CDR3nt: TGCGCCAGCAGCTCGCTACCCACAGGGGACACTGAAGCTTTCTTT

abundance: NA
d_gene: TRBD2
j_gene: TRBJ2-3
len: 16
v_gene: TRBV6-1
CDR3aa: CASSGGLAGVSDTQYF
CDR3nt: TGTGCCAGCAGTGGGGGACTAGCGGGAGTGTCAGATACGCAGTATTTT

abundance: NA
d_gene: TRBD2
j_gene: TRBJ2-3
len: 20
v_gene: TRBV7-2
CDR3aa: CASSLARGLAGVVGTDTQYF
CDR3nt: TGTGCCAGCAGCTTAGCGCGGGGACTAGCGGGAGTTGTGGGCACAGATACGCAGTATTTT

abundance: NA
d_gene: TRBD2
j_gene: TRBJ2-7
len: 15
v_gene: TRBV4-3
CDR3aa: CASSQEASGSYEQYF
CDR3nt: TGCGCCAGCAGCCAAGAGGCTAGCGGGAGCTACGAGCAGTACTTC

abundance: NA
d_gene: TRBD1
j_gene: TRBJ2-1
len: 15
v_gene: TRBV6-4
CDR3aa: CASSTDRDRKDEQFF
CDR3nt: TGTGCCAGCAGTACAGACCGGGACAGGAAGGATGAGCAGTTCTTC

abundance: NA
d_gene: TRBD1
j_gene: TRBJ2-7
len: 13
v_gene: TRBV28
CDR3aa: CASSPGTGGEQYF
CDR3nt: TGTGCCAGCAGTCCAGGGACAGGGGGCGAGCAGTACTTC

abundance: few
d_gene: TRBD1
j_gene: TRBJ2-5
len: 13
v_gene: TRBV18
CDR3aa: CASSPATGETQYF
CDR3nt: TGTGCCAGCTCACCAGCGACAGGGGAGACCCAGTACTTC

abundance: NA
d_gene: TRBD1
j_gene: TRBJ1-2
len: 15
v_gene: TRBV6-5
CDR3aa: CASSYSDRGDYGYTF
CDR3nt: TGTGCCAGCAGTTACTCGGACAGGGGCGACTATGGCTACACCTTC

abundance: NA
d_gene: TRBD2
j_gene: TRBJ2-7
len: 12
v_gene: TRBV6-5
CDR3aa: CASRRGFYEQYF
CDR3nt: TGTGCCAGCAGGCGGGGGTTCTACGAGCAGTACTTC

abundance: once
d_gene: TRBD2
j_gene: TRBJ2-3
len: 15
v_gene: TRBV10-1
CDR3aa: CASTGLALSTDTQYF
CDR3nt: TGCGCCAGCACGGGACTAGCCCTGAGCACAGATACGCAGTATTTT

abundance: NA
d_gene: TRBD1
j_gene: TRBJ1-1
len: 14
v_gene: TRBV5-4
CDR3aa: CASRLRTGGTEAFF
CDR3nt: TGTGCCAGCAGACTCAGGACAGGGGGGACTGAAGCTTTCTTT

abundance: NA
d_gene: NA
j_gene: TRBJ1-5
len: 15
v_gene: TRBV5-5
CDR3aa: CASSFAQGRHQPQHF
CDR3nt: TGTGCCAGCAGCTTTGCTCAGGGCCGCCATCAGCCCCAGCATTTT